This TCR beta chain was sequenced in a study of blood T cell repertoires in COVID-19. This clone has only a few counts. Germline V gene data show CDR1 as MNHEY and CDR2 as SVGAGI. The CDR3 is 14 residues long. The V segment lost 6 bases and the J segment 7 bases; nucleotides outside the gene matches: 8. Assay used: immunoSEQ multiplex PCR; TCRdb lists only in-frame clones, some missing. The sample records about 200,000 clones, 86% being singletons. The TCR sequence derives from a woman aged 70-85 years with acute or convalescent COVID-19. The chain is built from TRBV6-5 and TRBJ2-2, with 7 bases fitting TRBD1. Sequencing was carried out using peripheral blood. In DNA, the CDR3 is TGTGCCAGCAGGATAAGGGGACAGATCGGGGAGCTGTTTTTT. It yields the protein CASRIRGQIGELFF.